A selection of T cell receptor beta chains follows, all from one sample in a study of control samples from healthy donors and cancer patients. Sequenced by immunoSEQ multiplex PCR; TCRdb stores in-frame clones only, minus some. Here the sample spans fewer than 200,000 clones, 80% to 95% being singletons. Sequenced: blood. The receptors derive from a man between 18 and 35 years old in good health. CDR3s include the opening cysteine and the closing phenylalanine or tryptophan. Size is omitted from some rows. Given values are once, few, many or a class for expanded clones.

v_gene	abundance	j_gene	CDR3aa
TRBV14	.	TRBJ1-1	CASSQEATGNTEAFF
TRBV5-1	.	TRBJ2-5	CASSLRSRGVLQETQYF
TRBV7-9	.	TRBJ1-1	CASSFSPHVWQLEAFF
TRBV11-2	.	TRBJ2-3	CASSSGLASDTQYF
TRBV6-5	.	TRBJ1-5	CATGRPGFSNQPQHF
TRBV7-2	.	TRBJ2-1	CASSLVSLGDEQFF
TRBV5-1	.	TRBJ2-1	CASSSFSGNEQFF
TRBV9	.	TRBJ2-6	CASSLTSGGNSGANVLTF
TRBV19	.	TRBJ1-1	CATNLQGDTEAFF
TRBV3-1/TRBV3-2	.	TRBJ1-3	CASSQVWSSGNTIYF
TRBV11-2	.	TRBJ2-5	CASSLGRGVFQTQYF
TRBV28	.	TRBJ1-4	CASNEPFRGPLFF
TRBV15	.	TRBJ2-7	CATSRDWQLKQYF
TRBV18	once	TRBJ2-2	CASSPQGNTGELFF
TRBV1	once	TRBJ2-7	CTSSQDRTPTSYEQYF
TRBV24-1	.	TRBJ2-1	CATSTRQSSYNEQFF
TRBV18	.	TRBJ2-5	CASSPDRETQYF
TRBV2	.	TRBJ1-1	CASSGLRGTEAFF
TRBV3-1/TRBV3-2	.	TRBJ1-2	CASSPRQGVYGYTF
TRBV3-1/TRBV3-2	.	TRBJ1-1	CASSQAVRNEAFF
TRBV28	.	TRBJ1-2	CASSLEGNYGYTF